This record looks at one T cell receptor beta chain sequence and its context. The ends lost 2 bases at V and 6 bases at J; junction bases unmatched: 3. Germline CDR1 is SGHRS and CDR2 is YFSETQ. The CDR3 is 15 amino acids. These data originate in a study of blood T cell repertoires in COVID-19. Study details: Sites in the United States, Italy and Spain provided acute and convalescent COVID-19 samples. From T cells, B-cell-depleted T cells, or PBMCs came the material, which was cDNA or gDNA.

As originally analysed: Scientists estimated how many nucleated cells there were by amplifying reference gene primers. Profiling relied on immunoSEQ multiplex PCR, and the TCRdb table lists in-frame clones only, not all of them. The V and J calls and clone size are taken from that table; D and trimming were inferred from the DNA. The profile shows tens of thousands of clones, 90% of them singletons. Sequencing was carried out using peripheral blood. The receptor was isolated from a middle-aged woman with active COVID-19. The rearrangement uses TRBV5-1 and TRBJ2-3; TRBD2 aligns across 13 bases. The CDR3 is CASSFTSGGVDTQYF. The CDR3 DNA sequence: TGCGCCAGCAGCTTCACTAGCGGGGGGGTTGATACGCAGTATTTT. The whole variable domain, remainder taken from reference TRBV5-1 and TRBJ2-3, is KAGVTQTPRYLIKTRGQQVTLSCSPISGHRSVSWYQQTPGQGLQFLFEYFSETQRNKGNFPGRFSGRQFSNSRSEMNVSTLELGDSALYLCASSFTSGGVDTQYFGPGTRLTVL.